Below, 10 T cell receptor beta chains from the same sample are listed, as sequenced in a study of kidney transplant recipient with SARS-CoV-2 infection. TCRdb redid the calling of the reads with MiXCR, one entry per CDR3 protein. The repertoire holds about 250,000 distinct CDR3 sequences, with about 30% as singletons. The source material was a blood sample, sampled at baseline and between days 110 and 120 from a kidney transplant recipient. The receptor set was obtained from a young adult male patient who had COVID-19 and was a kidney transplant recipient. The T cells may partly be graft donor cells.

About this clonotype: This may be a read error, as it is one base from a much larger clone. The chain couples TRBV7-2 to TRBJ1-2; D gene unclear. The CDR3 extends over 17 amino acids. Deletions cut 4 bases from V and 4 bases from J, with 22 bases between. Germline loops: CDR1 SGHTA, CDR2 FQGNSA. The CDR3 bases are TGTGCCAGCAGCTATTTGGCGCTTACCCGAAAGACCTATGGCTACACCTTC. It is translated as CASSYLALTRKTYGYTF.

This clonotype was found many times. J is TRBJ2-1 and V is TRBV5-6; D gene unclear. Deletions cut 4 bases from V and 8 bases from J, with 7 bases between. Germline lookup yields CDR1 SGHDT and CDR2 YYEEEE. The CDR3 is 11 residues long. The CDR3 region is CASSPRDEQFF. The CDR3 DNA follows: TGTGCCAGCAGCCCCCGGGATGAGCAGTTCTTC. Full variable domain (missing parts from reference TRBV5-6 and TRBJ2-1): DAGVTQSPTHLIKTRGQQVTLRCSPKSGHDTVSWYQQALGQGPQFIFQYYEEEERQRGNFPDRFSGHQFPNYSSELNVNALLLGDSALYLCASSPRDEQFFGPGTRLTVL.

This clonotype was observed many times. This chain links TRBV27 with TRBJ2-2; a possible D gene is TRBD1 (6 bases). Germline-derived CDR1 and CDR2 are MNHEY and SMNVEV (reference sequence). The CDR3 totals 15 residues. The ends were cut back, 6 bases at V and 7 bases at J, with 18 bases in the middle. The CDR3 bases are TGTGCCAGCAGCCCCACAGGGACCCGTTTCGGGGAGCTGTTTTTT. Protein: CASSPTGTRFGELFF.

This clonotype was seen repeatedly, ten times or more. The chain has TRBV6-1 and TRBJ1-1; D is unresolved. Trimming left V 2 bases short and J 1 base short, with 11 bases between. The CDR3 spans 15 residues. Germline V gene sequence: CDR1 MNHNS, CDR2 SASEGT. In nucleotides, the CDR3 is TGTGCCAGCAGTGAATCCGTCTCGGGGAACACTGAAGCTTTCTTT. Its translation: CASSESVSGNTEAFF.

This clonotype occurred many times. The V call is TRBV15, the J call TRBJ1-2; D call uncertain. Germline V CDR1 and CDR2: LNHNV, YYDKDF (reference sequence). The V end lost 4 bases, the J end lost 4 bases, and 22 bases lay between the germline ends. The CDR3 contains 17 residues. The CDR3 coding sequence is TGTGCCACCAGCAAGGAACAAAGGTGTGGAAAGACCTATGGCTACACCTTC. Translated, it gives CATSKEQRCGKTYGYTF.

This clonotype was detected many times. The CDR3 here is CASSDRGQGAFF. In DNA, the CDR3 is TGTGCCAGCAGTGACAGGGGGCAGGGGGCTTTCTTT. This chain connects TRBV6-2 or TRBV6-3 to TRBJ1-1; TRBD1 agrees at 10 bases. The CDR3 is 12 amino acids. The trim removed 5 bases at V and 11 bases at J, leaving 5 bases unmatched. Per germline, CDR1 MNHEY and CDR2 SVGEGT.

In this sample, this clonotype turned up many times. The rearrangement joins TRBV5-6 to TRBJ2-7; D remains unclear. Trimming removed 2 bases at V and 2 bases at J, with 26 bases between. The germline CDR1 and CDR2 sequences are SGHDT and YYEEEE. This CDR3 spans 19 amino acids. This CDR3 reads CASSLGTTGDRYTTYEQYF. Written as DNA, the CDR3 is TGTGCCAGCAGCTTAGGAACCACCGGCGATCGTTACACCACCTACGAGCAGTACTTC.

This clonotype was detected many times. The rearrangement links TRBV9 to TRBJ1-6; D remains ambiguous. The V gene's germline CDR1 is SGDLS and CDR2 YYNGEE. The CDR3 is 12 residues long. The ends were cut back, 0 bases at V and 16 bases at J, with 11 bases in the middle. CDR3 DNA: TGTGCCAGCAGCGTAGGCGAATCTGGACTCCACTTT. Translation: CASSVGESGLHF.

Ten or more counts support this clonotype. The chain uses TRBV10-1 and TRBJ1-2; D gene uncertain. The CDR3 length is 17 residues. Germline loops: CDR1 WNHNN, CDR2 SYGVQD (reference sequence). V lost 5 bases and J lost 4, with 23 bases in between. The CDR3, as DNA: TGCGCCAGCAGTAGTACGATAAGATCGCGAAAGACCTATGGCTACACCTTC. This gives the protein CASSSTIRSRKTYGYTF.

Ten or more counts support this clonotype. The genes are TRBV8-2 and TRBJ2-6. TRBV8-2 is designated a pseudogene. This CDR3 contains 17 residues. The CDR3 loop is CGRYHRITQSRANVLTF. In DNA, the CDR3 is TGTGGCAGATATCATAGGATAACACAAAGTCGGGCCAACGTCCTGACTTTC.